A single sample gave rise to the 19 T cell receptor beta chains below, sequenced in a study of T cell changes during pregnancy in multiple sclerosis. TCRdb's table, derived via immunoSEQ multiplex PCR, lists solely in-frame clones and lacks some. The table lists about 51,000 clones, approximately 94% of them singletons. The sequenced sample was CD4+ T cells from peripheral blood mononuclear cells, obtained in the second trimester of pregnancy. Source of these receptors: a female donor with multiple sclerosis, enrolled in a pregnancy study.

The chain links TRBV12-5 to TRBJ2-5, with D perhaps TRBD2 (5 bases). Germline values: CDR1 LGHNT, CDR2 FRNRAP. The V end lost 4 bases, the J end lost 2 bases, and 8 bases lay between the germline ends. This CDR3 spans 13 amino acids. CDR3 residues: CASGSERQETQYF. CDR3 sequence (DNA): TGTGCTAGTGGTTCCGAGCGGCAAGAGACCCAGTACTTC.

V gene TRBV6-6 combines with J gene TRBJ1-2; a possible D gene is TRBD1 (5 bases). This CDR3 contains 12 residues. Trimming took 6 bases from V and 7 from J, leaving 12 bases between them. Per germline, CDR1 MNHNY and CDR2 SVGAGI (reference sequence). CDR3 sequence: CASRGGAGGYTF. CDR3 sequence (DNA): TGTGCCAGCAGGGGGGGTGCGGGTGGCTACACCTTC.

The chain joins TRBV7-2 to TRBJ2-5, with 11 bases aligning to TRBD1. The CDR3 is made up of 15 amino acids. Germline loops: CDR1 SGHTA, CDR2 FQGNSA. V was pared by 1 base and J by 7 bases, with 5 bases of the junction left unmatched. DNA for the CDR3: TGTGCCAGCAGCTTAGTTGGACAGGGGGCCGGGACCCAGTACTTC. It yields the protein CASSLVGQGAGTQYF.

The J gene is TRBJ1-6, the V gene TRBV5-1; D unresolved. CDR1 SGHRS and CDR2 YFSETQ come from the germline V gene. With 2 bases removed from V and 0 bases from J, the gap between germline ends came to 6 bases. The CDR3 runs 15 residues. The CDR3 here is CASSFGSSYNSPLHF. In DNA form, the CDR3 reads TGCGCCAGCAGCTTCGGGAGCTCCTATAATTCACCCCTCCACTTT.

The chain has TRBV6-5 and TRBJ2-3; 8 nucleotides match TRBD1. Losses at the gene ends were 9 bases for V and 7 bases for J; bases not matched to a gene: 3. Germline loops: CDR1 MNHEY, CDR2 SVGAGI. This CDR3 is 11 amino acids long. CDR3 DNA sequence: TGTGCCAGTGGACAGGGACATACGCAGTATTTT. As protein: CASGQGHTQYF.

This chain joins TRBV6-1 and TRBJ1-1; D remains ambiguous. The CDR3 runs to 11 residues. Deletions cut 8 bases from V and 2 bases from J, with 6 bases between. CDR1 MNHNS and CDR2 SASEGT come from the germline V gene. CDR3 sequence reads: CASVRNTEAFF. CDR3 coding DNA: TGTGCCAGCGTCAGAAACACTGAAGCTTTCTTT.

This clone was seen just once. This chain links TRBV6-5 with TRBJ2-7, with 7 nucleotides matching TRBD2. The CDR3 is made up of 12 amino acids. V shed 6 bases and J 3 bases; nucleotides not matched to a gene: 2. In germline, CDR1 is MNHEY, CDR2 SVGAGI. CDR3 bases: TGTGCCAGCAGGAGGGACTACTACGAGCAGTACTTC. Its translation: CASRRDYYEQYF.

The chain carries TRBV29-1 and TRBJ1-2, with D perhaps TRBD1 (5 bases). V lost 6 bases and J 6 bases, leaving 11 bases between the germline ends. Germline V lookup: CDR1 SQVTM, CDR2 ANQGSEA. The CDR3 has 11 residues. The CDR3 DNA is TGCAGCGTGCAAAGGGGTGATGGCTACACCTTC. As protein: CSVQRGDGYTF.

The rearrangement links TRBV25-1 to TRBJ2-3, with TRBD1 identical over 9 bases. CDR1 and CDR2 from the germline V gene are MGHDK and SYGVNS. The CDR3 sequence is 18 residues long. Trimming took 3 bases from V and 0 from J; bases not matched to a gene: 10. CDR3 coding DNA: TGTGCCAGCAGTGAGCTTCCTCCGGGACAGGGCAGCACAGATACGCAGTATTTT. As protein: CASSELPPGQGSTDTQYF.

This sequence joins TRBV7-2 and TRBJ2-1, with 10 bases lining up with TRBD2. With V trimmed by 6 bases and J by 15 bases, 11 bases remained unmatched. This CDR3 spans 13 amino acids. Germline-derived CDR1 and CDR2 are SGHTA and FQGNSA. This chain's CDR3 is CASSPSSGGQGFF. The CDR3 bases are TGTGCCAGCAGTCCATCTAGCGGGGGACAAGGGTTCTTC. The full variable domain, completed using reference TRBV7-2 and TRBJ2-1, is GAGVSQSPSNKVTEKGKDVELRCDPISGHTALYWYRQSLGQGLEFLIYFQGNSAPDKSGLPSDRFSAERTGGSVSTLTIQRTQQEDSAVYLCASSPSSGGQGFFGPGTRLTVL.

This clone was observed once. V usage is TRBV13 and J usage is TRBJ2-2; D might be TRBD2 (6 bases). The germline gives CDR1 PRHDT, CDR2 FYEKMQ (reference sequence). V was clipped by 6 bases and J by 1 base, with 6 bases between them. This CDR3 has 13 amino acids. CDR3 sequence reads: CASRGGNTGELFF. The DNA of the CDR3 is TGTGCCAGCAGGGGGGGGAACACCGGGGAGCTGTTTTTT. The full variable domain, with the rest looked up from reference TRBV13 and TRBJ2-2, is AAGVIQSPRHLIKEKRETATLKCYPIPRHDTVYWYQQGPGQDPQFLISFYEKMQSDKGSIPDRFSAQQFSDYHSELNMSSLELGDSALYFCASRGGNTGELFFGEGSRLTVL.

The chain recombines TRBV5-1 with TRBJ1-4; D possibly corresponds to TRBD1 (5 bases). Germline V gene sequence: CDR1 SGHRS, CDR2 YFSETQ. V lost 1 base to trimming and J lost 1 base, with 8 bases between them. This CDR3 spans 15 amino acids. CDR3 in DNA: TGCGCCAGCAGCTTGCGGGGGGAAACTAATGAAAAACTGTTTTTT. This gives the protein CASSLRGETNEKLFF.

This rearrangement joins TRBV7-3 to TRBJ1-6; 7 nucleotides align to TRBD1. CDR1 is SGHTA, CDR2 FQGTGA, per germline. J lost 4 bases, V lost 4 bases, and 7 bases had no gene match. The CDR3 runs to 16 residues. CDR3 in amino acids: CASSSQGQQYNSPLHF. The CDR3 nucleotides are TGTGCCAGCAGCTCGCAGGGACAGCAATATAATTCACCCCTCCACTTT.

The V call is TRBV10-3, the J call TRBJ1-2; 8 nucleotides agree with TRBD1. V was pared by 6 bases and J by 3 bases, with 9 bases of the junction left unmatched. The germline V gene has CDR1 ENHRY and CDR2 SYGVKD. The length of the CDR3 is 15 residues. CDR3 sequence (DNA): TGTGCCATCAGAACAGGGGGGGCCGGCGACTATGGCTACACCTTC. It specifies CAIRTGGAGDYGYTF.

This clone showed up just a few times. The chain recombines TRBV19 with TRBJ2-7, with D possibly being TRBD2 (6 bases). The CDR3 runs 13 residues. Germline CDR1 and CDR2: LNHDA and SQIVND (reference sequence). Trimming left V 6 bases short and J 4 bases short, with 13 bases between. Written as DNA, the CDR3 is TGTGCCAGTAGGCAATTGGGGGGATACGAGCAGTACTTC. Amino acids: CASRQLGGYEQYF.

V gene TRBV7-9 combines with J gene TRBJ1-4, with D unresolved. The CDR3 loop spans 14 amino acids. Germline loops: CDR1 SEHNR, CDR2 FQNEAQ (reference sequence). The ends were cut back, 3 bases at V and 2 bases at J, with 7 bases in the middle. The CDR3 protein is CASSFEATNEKLFF. The CDR3 nucleotides are TGTGCCAGCAGCTTCGAAGCGACTAATGAAAAACTGTTTTTT.

V and J are TRBV7-9 and TRBJ2-5, with 9 bases that match TRBD2. Germline CDR1 reads SEHNR; CDR2 reads FQNEAQ (reference sequence). The V segment lost 1 base and the J segment 9 bases; nucleotides outside the gene matches: 6. CDR3 length: 14 amino acids. The CDR3 DNA reads as TGTGCCAGCAGCTTAGAACTAGCGGGTGGTGCCCAGTACTTC. Amino acid sequence: CASSLELAGGAQYF.

The genes are TRBV5-1 and TRBJ1-2; D is possibly TRBD1 (6 bases). The germline gives CDR1 SGHRS, CDR2 YFSETQ. This CDR3 has 16 residues. Trimming removed 1 base from V and 8 bases from J, with 21 bases in between. Here the CDR3 reads CASSLRNRATRGGYTF. The CDR3 DNA reads TGCGCCAGCAGCTTGAGGAACAGGGCCACCCGAGGAGGCTACACCTTC.

The chain combines TRBV5-6 with TRBJ2-1; no clear D. The CDR3 has 12 residues. Germline loops: CDR1 SGHDT, CDR2 YYEEEE. The ends were cut back, 0 bases at V and 7 bases at J, with 5 bases in the middle. The CDR3 spells CASSLERNEQFF. The CDR3 coding sequence is TGTGCCAGCAGCTTGGAGCGAAATGAGCAGTTCTTC.